One and the same sample provided the 9 T cell receptor beta chains below, sequenced in a study of blood T cell repertoires in COVID-19. Generated by immunoSEQ multiplex PCR, the TCRdb table keeps only in-frame clones and is missing some. The table shows some 240,000 clones, with about 85% occurring only once. The sequencing sample was made of PBMCs or T cells enriched from blood (not recorded which). All receptors come from a woman aged 50 to 60 who had been exposed to COVID-19.

The chain uses TRBV7-6 and TRBJ1-1; tentative D call: TRBD1 (6 bases). Germline V CDR1 and CDR2: SGHVS, FNYEAQ. This CDR3 region has 17 residues. V was clipped by 1 base and J by 3 bases, with 18 bases between them. The chain's CDR3 is CASSLGVSGAEDTEAFF. In nucleotides, the CDR3 is TGTGCCAGCAGCTTAGGGGTTTCAGGGGCAGAGGACACTGAAGCTTTCTTT. Using reference TRBV7-6 and TRBJ1-1 for the parts outside the CDR3, the full variable domain is GAGVSQSPRYKVTKRGQDVALRCDPISGHVSLYWYRQALGQGPEFLTYFNYEAQQDKSGLPNDRFSAERPEGSISTLTIQRTEQRDSAMYRCASSLGVSGAEDTEAFFGQGTRLTVV.

The genes are TRBV9 and TRBJ2-7, with 8 bases identical to TRBD1. The CDR3 has 14 amino acids. Unmatched junction bases numbered 7, after V lost 4 bases and J lost 4 bases. Germline CDR1 SGDLS, CDR2 YYNGEE. CDR3 DNA sequence: TGTGCCAGCAGCCCACGGGACAGGCATTACGAGCAGTACTTC. It encodes CASSPRDRHYEQYF.

The chain uses TRBV5-1 and TRBJ1-1; D gene unclear. The germline V and J ends were trimmed by 3 bases and 7 bases, with 22 bases remaining between them. Germline CDR1 reads SGHRS; CDR2 reads YFSETQ. The CDR3 extends over 16 amino acids. The DNA of the CDR3 is TGCGCCAGCAGCTCGATTTCTATTACCGGGAGAGATGAAGCTTTCTTT. Residues: CASSSISITGRDEAFF.

The table lists this clone with a count of one. The rearrangement uses TRBV23-1 and TRBJ2-7; tentative D call: TRBD1 (6 bases). TRBV23-1 is filed as an ORF, its function uncertain. This CDR3 is 18 amino acids long. V dropped 3 bases and J dropped 1 base, with 22 bases sitting between them. Here the CDR3 reads CASSHPSVYRVLSYEQYF. The CDR3 region has the DNA TGCGCCAGCAGTCACCCATCAGTTTACAGGGTTCTGTCCTACGAGCAGTACTTC.

This clone was detected only once. This sequence joins TRBV6-1 and TRBJ1-1; D ambiguous. Trimming stripped 4 bases from V and 0 bases from J, with 18 bases between. Per germline, CDR1 MNHNS and CDR2 SASEGT. This CDR3 is 17 amino acids long. CDR3 in DNA: TGTGCCAGCAGTGTAAGAGGGCAAAGTTACATGAACACTGAAGCTTTCTTT. Translation: CASSVRGQSYMNTEAFF.

The J gene is TRBJ2-2, the V gene TRBV4-1; D may be TRBD2 (6 bases). V was trimmed by 4 bases and J by 3 bases, leaving 15 bases between them. CDR1 is MGHRA and CDR2 is YSYEKL in the germline V gene. CDR3 length equals 16 residues. The CDR3 loop reads CASSLLGSGDTGELFF. DNA of the CDR3: TGCGCCAGCAGCCTCCTAGGGTCGGGGGACACCGGGGAGCTGTTTTTT.

The gene calls are TRBV6-5 and TRBJ1-1; D is unclear. V lost 6 bases and J 1 base, leaving 12 bases between the germline ends. The CDR3 has 14 amino acids. From germline, CDR1 is MNHEY and CDR2 SVGAGI. CDR3 in DNA: TGTGCCAGCAGACCAGGACTCCAGAACACTGAAGCTTTCTTT. Protein: CASRPGLQNTEAFF.

CDR3 residues: CASSDRRDSQGYGYTF. The DNA for the CDR3 is TGTGCCAGCAGTGACAGGAGGGACAGTCAGGGATATGGCTACACCTTC. V gene TRBV6-2 or TRBV6-3 combines with J gene TRBJ1-2; TRBD1 matches at 7 bases. There are 16 residues in the CDR3. Trimming removed 5 bases from V and 5 bases from J; junction bases left unmatched: 14. CDR1 is MNHEY and CDR2 is SVGEGT in the germline V gene.

This clone has only a few counts. The chain has TRBV6-5 and TRBJ1-5; D remains unclear. The CDR3 covers 12 residues. The V and J ends lost 6 bases and 9 bases respectively, with 12 bases between them. Germline values: CDR1 MNHEY, CDR2 SVGAGI. This CDR3 reads CASRDPGGPQHF. The CDR3 DNA follows: TGTGCCAGCAGGGACCCTGGAGGGCCCCAGCATTTT.